This T cell receptor beta chain was sequenced during a study of T cell responses to AZD1222 COVID-19 vaccine. Concerning this clone itself: Its antigen is not identified.

This CDR3 is 11 amino acids long. V was pared by 5 bases and J by 5 bases, with 3 bases between. Assay used: immunoSEQ multiplex PCR; TCRdb lists only in-frame clones, some missing. The sample includes 150,000 to 200,000 clones, about nine tenths of them seen just once. General study points: Regions 160-218 and 743-854 held dominance among vaccine-associated CD4 TCRs, which spanned spike.

This chain uses TRBV12-3 or TRBV12-4 with TRBJ1-4; D is unclear. The source of this sequence is an adult who received the AZD1222 COVID-19 vaccine. The input for sequencing was peripheral blood, taken 28 days after the second AZD1222 dose. The CDR3 DNA reads TGTGCCAGCAGTACGAATGAAAAACTGTTTTTT. This sequence encodes CASSTNEKLFF.